This TCR beta chain stems from a study of blood T cell repertoires in COVID-19. For the study at large: In each case, the material was cDNA or gDNA derived from T cells, B-cell-depleted T cells, or PBMCs.

The assay was immunoSEQ multiplex PCR, and TCRdb's table has in-frame clones only and misses some. The sample gives some 88,000 clones, over 75% of which show up once; 14% is in the top ten. This clone has a single count. From germline, CDR1 is MDHEN and CDR2 SYDVKM. With 6 bases clipped from V and 8 bases from J, the junction kept 9 bases outside the gene matches. This CDR3 region has 13 residues. This sequence joins TRBV28 and TRBJ1-2, with 7 bases fitting TRBD1. The sequence was collected from a woman in her sixties or seventies with acute or convalescent COVID-19. The sample comprised peripheral blood. This CDR3 is CASSGTGVRGYTF. CDR3 DNA: TGTGCCAGCAGCGGCACAGGGGTGAGAGGCTACACCTTC.